Listed here is a single T cell receptor beta chain. Antigen specificity is unknown. The CDR3 spans 14 residues. Trimming removed 4 bases at V and 7 bases at J, with 11 bases between. The germline gives CDR1 MNHNS, CDR2 SASEGT. The use of a sample-barcoded 5' primer and a J-beta primer mix characterized a second PCR of about 6 to 12 cycles. TCRdb analysed the 5' RACE reads with MiXCR anew, one entry per CDR3 protein. Altogether approximately 690,000 distinct CDR3 sequences are present, under 70% being singletons, with the ten largest covering 30% to 40%. This sample was taken from a study of blood T cells in healthy people across ages. General observations from the study: With unsorted PBMCs, a conclusive comparison of naive versus antigen-experienced cells was not possible.

The source is a man aged 60 to 69 in good health. Sequencing was done on a sample of blood. The genes are TRBV6-1 and TRBJ1-6; D is unclear. Here the CDR3 reads CASSGGQKNSPLHF. The CDR3 DNA is TGTGCCAGCAGTGGAGGGCAAAAGAATTCACCCCTCCACTTT.